Listed here is a single TCR beta chain. This clone was counted a single time. Its antigen is unknown. Base qualities are not at hand, and no much larger clone is one base apart. The immunoSEQ Assay, a bias-controlled multiplex PCR, was used to amplify TCRbeta CDR3 regions from genomic DNA. The authors' analysis ran thus. The number of nucleated cells in each sample was estimated by amplification of reference gene primers within the assay. To quantify the absolute abundance of each unique TCRbeta CDR3 rearrangement, sequence reads were collapsed and filtered. For each sample, productive Simpson clonality was calculated by taking the square root of Simpson's diversity index across productive rearrangements. The table comes from immuneACCESS by way of TCRdb, which keeps in-frame sequences with V and J called. Part of the clones is missing from these tables; in studies checked, under half for an unresolved V gene and the rest for unknown reasons. V and J calls and clone size are given by that table; D and trimming were obtained from the DNA. In this sample the table shows approximately 280,000 clones, 70% to 90% of which occur a single time. The top ten constitute 8% to 13% of the sample.

The data derive from a study of blood T cell repertoires in COVID-19 (dated by TCRdb to between 2020 and 2021). General notes on the study: Samples from collaborators originated in the United States, Italy and Spain and spanned both the acute and convalescent phases of COVID-19. The prospective study material was composed of cDNA or gDNA derived from T cells, B-cell-depleted T cells, or PBMCs. Where available, HLA class I and class II types were taken from metadata supplied by the sample provider and were not determined by assay-based typing. The samples were drawn from two sources: the first 160 participants of the ongoing ImmuneRACE study, and approximately 1,300 subjects contributed by 6 global collaborators. The repertoires were released in a freely available public database intended as a resource for research on the immune response to SARS-CoV-2. Subjects who had been exposed to COVID-19, were actively infected with it, or had recovered from it provided the deeply sampled blood TCRbeta repertoires that made up the dataset. Nearly every sample came with metadata listing a de-identified subject ID, COVID-19 status, age in years and sex. Study-wide findings and limitations: The quantity of clinical and demographic metadata differed by source and by participant and was supplied without curation.

From cysteine to phenylalanine, the CDR3 is 15 amino acids long. The read is trimmed to its CDR3 DNA, 45 bases read in frame from base 1. The germline V gene specifies KGHSH as CDR1 and LQKENI as CDR2. The V end gives up 3 bases and the J end 10 bases, leaving 12 bases in the junction not matched to a gene. Each collaborating institution followed its own protocols to collect whole blood in K2EDTA tubes. Collaborator samples were shipped for TCRbeta analysis as frozen whole blood, isolated PBMCs, or DNA extracted from either sample type. The origin of this receptor is a woman in her seventies with acute or convalescent COVID-19. In this chain, TRBV18 is recombined with TRBJ1-1; 9 of the junction bases match TRBD1. The sequenced material came from peripheral blood. CDR3 loop: CASSPTPWTGERAFF. The sequenced DNA is TGTGCCAGCTCACCGACGCCTTGGACAGGGGAGCGAGCTTTCTTT.